What follows are 17 T cell receptor beta chains derived from one specimen sequenced in a study of control samples from healthy donors and cancer patients. TCRdb keeps only in-frame clones here, not all; method: immunoSEQ multiplex PCR. Here the sample spans about 150,000 clones, about nine tenths being singletons. Sequenced sample: blood. The origin of the receptors is a man between 25 and 39 years old in good health.

The chain recombines TRBV27 with TRBJ2-7; D remains ambiguous. Germline V lookup: CDR1 MNHEY, CDR2 SMNVEV (reference sequence). The CDR3 extends over 13 amino acids. V was shortened by 8 bases and J by 0 bases, with 11 bases between the two germline ends. CDR3 DNA sequence: TGTGCCAGCTTGGGATTATACTCCTACGAGCAGTACTTC. Residues: CASLGLYSYEQYF.

The gene calls are TRBV7-8 and TRBJ1-5, with D unresolved. The germline V gene encodes CDR1 SGHVS and CDR2 FQNEAQ. This CDR3 comprises 15 residues. The V and J ends lost 2 bases and 0 bases respectively, with 8 bases between them. Here the CDR3 DNA reads TGTGCCAGCAGCTTAACAGATTCTAGCAATCAGCCCCAGCATTTT. It codes for CASSLTDSSNQPQHF.

This clone has a handful of counts. The genes are TRBV4-2 and TRBJ2-6; 9 bases line up with TRBD1. The CDR3 loop spans 19 amino acids. Germline V gene data show CDR1 as LGHNA and CDR2 as YNFKEQ. V was pared by 4 bases and J by 1 base, with 11 bases of the junction left unmatched. The CDR3, as DNA: TGTGCCAGCAGCCGACTCCTAGGGGGACAGGGATCTGGGGCCAACGTCCTGACTTTC. As protein: CASSRLLGGQGSGANVLTF.

V is TRBV6-2 or TRBV6-3 and J is TRBJ2-5; D possibly matches TRBD1 or TRBD2 (5 bases each). Trimming removed 3 bases at V and 5 bases at J, with 19 bases between. Germline assignment: CDR1 MNHEY and CDR2 SVGEGT. CDR3 size: 16 residues. Here the CDR3 DNA reads TGTGCCAGCAGTTATCGAGGGACCTTCAGCAGGGAGACCCAGTACTTC. As protein: CASSYRGTFSRETQYF.

The chain is built from TRBV30 and TRBJ2-5; D is perhaps TRBD1 (6 bases). V was trimmed by 1 base and J by 2 bases, leaving 17 bases between them. The CDR3 is 16 residues long. Germline loops: CDR1 GTSNPN, CDR2 SVGIG (reference sequence). CDR3 nucleotide sequence: TGTGCCTGGAGTGATTCCCCAGACAGGTCGCAAGAGACCCAGTACTTC. Its protein product is CAWSDSPDRSQETQYF.

The J gene is TRBJ2-7, the V gene TRBV6-2 or TRBV6-3; D may be TRBD1 or TRBD2 (5 bases each). Germline assignment: CDR1 MNHEY and CDR2 SVGEGT. This CDR3 has 13 amino acids. V lost 4 bases, J lost 4 bases, and 11 bases lay in between. DNA of the CDR3: TGTGCCAGCAGTTTCCGGGGCGGGTACGAGCAGTACTTC. Translation: CASSFRGGYEQYF.

This clone has only one observation. The J gene is TRBJ1-5, the V gene TRBV6-2 or TRBV6-3; TRBD1 matches at 8 bases. V lost 5 bases to trimming and J lost 3 bases; unmatched junction nucleotides: 9. The germline CDR1 and CDR2 sequences are MNHEY and SVGEGT. The CDR3 covers 16 residues. The CDR3: CASSPPGTGLNQPQHF. The CDR3 coding sequence is TGTGCCAGCAGTCCCCCCGGGACAGGCCTCAATCAGCCCCAGCATTTT.

The chain uses TRBV7-8 and TRBJ1-2, with D uncertain. The CDR3 runs 15 residues. CDR1 is SGHVS and CDR2 is FQNEAQ in the germline V gene. V was cut by 1 base and J by 4 bases, with 13 bases left in between. The CDR3 loop reads CASSLEGILGYGYTF. The CDR3 DNA reads as TGTGCCAGCAGCTTAGAGGGCATTCTGGGCTATGGCTACACCTTC.

This chain connects TRBV5-1 to TRBJ1-2; 10 bases match TRBD1. Germline values: CDR1 SGHRS, CDR2 YFSETQ. The junction had 4 bases not matched to a gene; V was cut back by 4 bases and J by 7 bases. The CDR3 extends over 13 amino acids. The CDR3 sequence: CASSRDRGSGYTF. As DNA, the CDR3 is TGCGCCAGCAGCCGGGACAGGGGTTCTGGCTACACCTTC.

The J gene is TRBJ1-1, the V gene TRBV6-5, with TRBD1 as a possible D gene (6 bases). V was trimmed by 5 bases and J by 5 bases, leaving 15 bases between them. Germline V gives CDR1 MNHEY, CDR2 SVGAGI. There are 14 residues in the CDR3. The CDR3 here is CASSPRGGQTEAFF. CDR3 coding DNA: TGTGCCAGCAGTCCGAGGGGGGGTCAGACTGAAGCTTTCTTT.

In its sample, this clone was seen once. V is TRBV5-6 and J is TRBJ2-7, with 10 bases that match TRBD1. The CDR3 length is 14 residues. Germline V gene data show CDR1 as SGHDT and CDR2 as YYEEEE. V was clipped by 2 bases and J by 4 bases; unmatched bases: 3. Written as DNA, the CDR3 is TGTGCCAGCAGCTTTGGGACAGGGGTTTACGAGCAGTACTTC. This codes for CASSFGTGVYEQYF.

This chain links TRBV14 with TRBJ2-1; D gene uncertain. Trimming shortened V by 4 bases and J by 7 bases, and 20 bases separated the two germline ends. This CDR3 is built from 16 residues. Germline V gene data show CDR1 as SGHDN and CDR2 as FVKESK. CDR3 nucleotide sequence: TGTGCCAGCAGCCCCCTGGATCTTTCCAGGAAGAATGAGCAGTTCTTC. It yields the protein CASSPLDLSRKNEQFF.

This rearrangement joins TRBV5-8 to TRBJ2-7, with a possible D match to TRBD2 (7 bases). The CDR3 spans 15 residues. From germline, CDR1 is SGHTS and CDR2 YDEGEE. The V end lost 3 bases, the J end lost 5 bases, and 18 bases lay between the germline ends. The CDR3 DNA reads as TGTGCCAGCAGCTCCCCTTTACGGGGGGCCGACGAGCAGTACTTC. As protein: CASSSPLRGADEQYF.

This chain uses TRBV11-3 with TRBJ1-1; no definite D call. With 2 bases removed from V and 5 bases from J, the gap between germline ends came to 9 bases. The germline gives CDR1 SGHNT, CDR2 YENEEA. CDR3 size: 13 residues. The CDR3 region is CASSLSQDTEAFF. The DNA for the CDR3 is TGTGCCAGCAGCTTATCTCAGGATACTGAAGCTTTCTTT. Based on the CDR3 plus reference TRBV11-3 and TRBJ1-1, the full variable domain is EAGVVQSPRYKIIEKKQPVAFWCNPISGHNTLYWYLQNLGQGPELLIRYENEEAVDDSQLPKDRFSAERLKGVDSTLKIQPAELGDSAVYLCASSLSQDTEAFFGQGTRLTVV.

This chain uses TRBV27 with TRBJ2-7, with D perhaps matching TRBD1 or TRBD2 (5 bases each). V lost 5 bases and J 5 bases, leaving 13 bases between the germline ends. CDR3 size: 13 residues. CDR1 and CDR2 from the germline V gene are MNHEY and SMNVEV (reference sequence). For the CDR3, the DNA is TGTGCCAGCAGTCTGGGGACCATGAACGAGCAGTACTTC. Translated: CASSLGTMNEQYF.

The chain combines TRBV6-6 with TRBJ1-5; D remains ambiguous. The CDR3 loop spans 13 amino acids. Trimming pared 4 bases from V and 6 bases from J, leaving 10 bases between. Germline V gene sequence: CDR1 MNHNY, CDR2 SVGAGI (reference sequence). The CDR3 protein is CASSWAPSQPQHF. As DNA, the CDR3 is TGTGCCAGCAGTTGGGCCCCTAGTCAGCCCCAGCATTTT.

CDR3 loop: CARSGGRSSYEQYF. The CDR3 coding sequence is TGTGCCAGAAGCGGGGGTCGGAGCTCCTACGAGCAGTACTTC. J is TRBJ2-7 and V is TRBV5-3; the D gene could be TRBD1 or TRBD2 (5 bases each). TRBV5-3 is an ORF, and what it does is uncertain. The CDR3 covers 14 residues. Trimming shortened V by 4 bases and J by 0 bases, and 11 bases separated the two germline ends.